This entry lists 20 T cell receptor beta chains sequenced from one sample in a study of persistence of HIV-infected CD4 T cells. Overlapping HIV-1 Gag 15-mer peptides at 1 ug per peptide per mL were used. Sorted nonresponding memory CD4+ T cells were CD40L-negative, CD69-negative, CD45RO-high. The libraries were made with immunoSEQ version 4 in survey mode. TCRdb keeps only in-frame clones here, not all; method: immunoSEQ multiplex PCR. The repertoire includes 36,000 or so clones, more than 75% of them detected once, and roughly 0.99% sits in the top ten. These receptors' targets are unknown. Material: cultured CD4+ T cells from PBMCs, obtained from a patient who received antiretroviral therapy. The receptors shown here come from an adult with HIV. The donor label of this sample is uncertain.

The V call is TRBV15, the J call TRBJ1-1; D might be TRBD1 (5 bases). CDR3 length equals 14 residues. Per germline, CDR1 LNHNV and CDR2 YYDKDF (reference sequence). The V gene lost 0 bases and the J gene lost 4 bases, with 9 bases spanning the gap. The CDR3 coding sequence is TGTGCCACCAGCAGAGATACAGGATCCACTGAAGCTTTCTTT. Translation gives CATSRDTGSTEAFF.

The chain couples TRBV9 to TRBJ1-4; 11 bases are a match to TRBD1. V was clipped by 2 bases and J by 7 bases; unmatched bases: 4. From germline, CDR1 is SGDLS and CDR2 YYNGEE. The CDR3 has 15 amino acids. CDR3 nucleotides: TGTGCCAGCAGCGTGGCGGGACAGGGGGTTGAAAAACTGTTTTTT. This translates into CASSVAGQGVEKLFF.

The CDR3 coding sequence is TGCGCCAGCAGCTTCGGGGAGCTCTCTGGAAACACCATATATTTT. Amino acid sequence: CASSFGELSGNTIYF. V and J are TRBV5-1 and TRBJ1-3; the D is unclear. Trimming took 2 bases from V and 0 from J, leaving 9 bases between them. CDR3 length: 15 residues. In germline, CDR1 is SGHRS, CDR2 YFSETQ.

V is TRBV5-1 and J is TRBJ1-1; D possibly corresponds to TRBD1 (5 bases). Trimming pared 4 bases from V and 1 base from J, leaving 11 bases between. The V gene's germline CDR1 is SGHRS and CDR2 YFSETQ. This CDR3 is 14 amino acids long. CDR3 in DNA: TGCGCCAGCAGCGGCGGGACGGGGAACACTGAAGCTTTCTTT. Translating it yields CASSGGTGNTEAFF.

In its sample, this clone was seen once. The chain joins TRBV7-9 to TRBJ2-3; 14 nucleotides agree with TRBD2. With V trimmed by 10 bases and J by 9 bases, 12 bases remained unmatched. Germline lookup yields CDR1 SEHNR and CDR2 FQNEAQ (reference sequence). CDR3 length equals 15 residues. The chain's CDR3 is CATPQGLAGVETQYF. The CDR3, as DNA: TGTGCCACCCCACAGGGACTAGCGGGAGTCGAGACGCAGTATTTT. The entire variable domain, with the rest obtained from reference TRBV7-9 and TRBJ2-3, is as follows: DTGVSQNPRHKITKRGQNVTFRCDPISEHNRLYWYRQTLGQGPEFLTYFQNEAQLEKSRLLSDRFSAERPKGSFSTLEIQRTEQGDSAMYLCATPQGLAGVETQYFGPGTRLTVL.

V is TRBV9 and J is TRBJ1-1; unclear D gene. V was trimmed by 0 bases and J by 1 base, leaving 4 bases between them. This CDR3 spans 13 amino acids. In germline, CDR1 is SGDLS, CDR2 YYNGEE. CDR3 in amino acids: CASSVAGNTEAFF. The CDR3 DNA follows: TGTGCCAGCAGCGTAGCAGGGAACACTGAAGCTTTCTTT.

This chain uses TRBV7-9 with TRBJ2-1; TRBD2 is a possible D gene (6 bases). The V end was cut by 0 bases, the J end by 8 bases, with 17 bases between. Germline CDR1 is SEHNR and CDR2 is FQNEAQ (reference sequence). The CDR3 has 16 amino acids. The CDR3 DNA reads as TGTGCCAGCAGCTTAGCTAGCGGACATACAGGTGATGAGCAGTTCTTC. Translating gives CASSLASGHTGDEQFF.

As to this clone: The sample has other DNA sequences that encode this CDR3 too. The rearrangement joins TRBV9 to TRBJ2-5; tentatively, D is TRBD1 or TRBD2 (5 bases each). The CDR3 runs 13 residues. V was trimmed by 2 bases and J by 5 bases, leaving 10 bases between them. CDR1 SGDLS and CDR2 YYNGEE come from the germline V gene. The CDR3 loop reads CASSVNEGETQYF. CDR3 coding DNA: TGTGCCAGCAGCGTTAACGAGGGGGAGACCCAGTACTTC.

Points on this clone: A read error may produce the germline difference seen at one junction end. The rearrangement links TRBV7-7 to TRBJ2-3; TRBD2 aligns across 10 bases. The CDR3 length is 16 residues. Germline V gene data show CDR1 as SSHAT and CDR2 as FNYEAQ (reference sequence). CDR3 DNA sequence: TGTGCTAGCAGCGCCCAAGCGGGGGGGCCCACAGATACGCAGTATTTT. It encodes CASSAQAGGPTDTQYF.

This sequence joins TRBV30 and TRBJ1-4; a possible D gene is TRBD1 (5 bases). The ends were cut back, 2 bases at V and 0 bases at J, with 16 bases in the middle. This CDR3 region has 17 residues. The germline CDR1 and CDR2 sequences are GTSNPN and SVGIG (reference sequence). The CDR3 region is CAWSRAGTTSTNEKLFF. The CDR3 nucleotides read TGTGCCTGGAGTAGAGCAGGGACCACTTCAACTAATGAAAAACTGTTTTTT. Full variable domain (rest looked up from reference TRBV30 and TRBJ1-4): SQTIHQWPATLVQPVGSPLSLECTVEGTSNPNLYWYRQAAGRGLQLLFYSVGIGQISSEVPQNLSASRPQDRQFILSSKKLLLSDSGFYLCAWSRAGTTSTNEKLFFGSGTQLSVL.

This sequence joins TRBV9 and TRBJ1-1; the D gene is possibly TRBD1 (6 bases). V shed 2 bases and J shed 0 bases, with 17 bases lying between them. In germline, CDR1 is SGDLS, CDR2 YYNGEE. CDR3 length: 17 amino acids. The CDR3 reads CASSVGFPGHLNTEAFF. CDR3 DNA sequence: TGTGCCAGCAGCGTGGGGTTTCCGGGACACTTGAACACTGAAGCTTTCTTT.

The gene calls are TRBV5-1 and TRBJ2-1; the match to TRBD2 covers 7 bases. The germline V gene has CDR1 SGHRS and CDR2 YFSETQ. This CDR3 has 15 amino acids. J was trimmed by 9 bases and V by 4 bases; bases with no gene match: 13. CDR3 bases: TGCGCCAGCAGCCCTCCTACGGGGGGAGGCGGTGAGCAGTTCTTC. Residues: CASSPPTGGGGEQFF.

The J gene is TRBJ2-5, the V gene TRBV5-1; tentative D call: TRBD1 (5 bases). The V end was cut by 5 bases, the J end by 4 bases, with 15 bases between. CDR3 length: 14 residues. Germline CDR1 SGHRS, CDR2 YFSETQ. The CDR3 coding sequence is TGCGCCAGCAGGCTAATTTCTGGGGCAGAGACCCAGTACTTC. Protein sequence: CASRLISGAETQYF.

This chain uses TRBV7-9 with TRBJ2-1; no clear D gene. Trimming cost V 1 base and J 8 bases, with 3 bases left between them. The germline V gene encodes CDR1 SEHNR and CDR2 FQNEAQ (reference sequence). This CDR3 spans 11 amino acids. CDR3 in DNA: TGTGCCAGCAGCTTAGAGTATGAGCAGTTCTTC. The encoded protein is CASSLEYEQFF. The full variable domain, in which reference TRBV7-9 and TRBJ2-1 provide the parts outside the CDR3, is DTGVSQNPRHKITKRGQNVTFRCDPISEHNRLYWYRQTLGQGPEFLTYFQNEAQLEKSRLLSDRFSAERPKGSFSTLEIQRTEQGDSAMYLCASSLEYEQFFGPGTRLTVL.

This CDR3 reads CAVAGEPHRNTEAFF. Written as DNA, the CDR3 is TGTGCGGTCGCGGGAGAACCCCATCGGAACACTGAAGCTTTCTTT. J is TRBJ1-1 and V is TRBV28; no clear D. CDR1 and CDR2 from the germline V gene are MDHEN and SYDVKM. This CDR3 region has 15 residues.

This chain connects TRBV2 to TRBJ1-4; TRBD1 aligns across 7 bases. After removal of 5 bases from V and 4 bases from J, the junction contained 7 bases not matched to a gene. Germline V gives CDR1 SNHLY, CDR2 FYNNEI. The CDR3 runs to 15 residues. The CDR3 protein is CASSLMTGINEKLFF. Here the CDR3 DNA reads TGTGCCAGCAGTTTAATGACAGGGATTAATGAAAAACTGTTTTTT.

CDR3 coding DNA: TGTGCCACCCGCCCCGATATTGTTTCCTACGAGCAGTACTTC. Amino acids: CATRPDIVSYEQYF. The J gene is TRBJ2-7, the V gene TRBV2; unclear D gene. CDR3 length equals 14 residues. Trimming left V 10 bases short and J 1 base short, with 17 bases between. Per the germline V gene, CDR1 is SNHLY and CDR2 is FYNNEI.

The chain uses TRBV6-5 and TRBJ1-6; the D gene is possibly TRBD1 (6 bases). CDR3 length: 14 amino acids. CDR1 is MNHEY and CDR2 is SVGAGI in the germline V gene. V was shortened by 6 bases and J by 6 bases, with 12 bases between the two germline ends. CDR3 sequence reads: CASSADSLNSPLHF. CDR3 in DNA: TGTGCCAGCAGCGCGGACAGCCTTAATTCACCCCTCCACTTT.

The chain uses TRBV5-4 and TRBJ1-2, with TRBD1 identical over 8 bases. The CDR3 is 13 residues long. V lost 3 bases, J lost 6 bases, and 4 bases stayed unmatched. Germline V gene sequence: CDR1 SGHNT, CDR2 YYREEE (reference sequence). As DNA, the CDR3 is TGTGCCAGCAGCTCCGGACAGGGTAATGGCTACACCTTC. As protein: CASSSGQGNGYTF.

The genes are TRBV5-1 and TRBJ1-1; D possibly corresponds to TRBD1 (5 bases). CDR1 is SGHRS and CDR2 is YFSETQ in the germline V gene. V was cut by 3 bases and J by 4 bases, with 10 bases left in between. The CDR3 runs to 13 residues. CDR3 loop: CASSSWGGTEAFF. The CDR3 bases are TGCGCCAGCAGCTCCTGGGGGGGCACTGAAGCTTTCTTT.